The rows below give T cell receptor beta chains drawn from one sample of a study of blood T cell repertoires in COVID-19. Sequenced by immunoSEQ multiplex PCR; TCRdb stores in-frame clones only, minus some. This sample carries under 200,000 clones, about 87% of them seen once, and the ten largest clones take about 9.3%. The source material was peripheral blood. The receptors here all came from a woman in her seventies with COVID-19, enrolled during active disease. Each CDR3 is given with its conserved first and last residue. Fields, in order: CDR3 protein, CDR3 DNA, J gene, D gene, clone size, V gene. D genes are given only for firm matches. Where a row states a size, it is once, few, many or the class of an expanded clone; other rows omit it.

CDR3aa: CASSSDRPNNYTF
CDR3nt: TGTGCCAGCAGCAGCGACAGACCAAATAACTACACCTTC
j_gene: TRBJ1-2
d_gene: .
abundance: .
v_gene: TRBV28

CDR3aa: CASSDWPSPDTQYF
CDR3nt: TGTGCCAGCAGTGACTGGCCTAGCCCAGATACGCAGTATTTT
j_gene: TRBJ2-3
d_gene: .
abundance: once
v_gene: TRBV6-4

CDR3aa: CASSDQGTDTQYF
CDR3nt: TGCGCCAGCAGCGACCAGGGGACAGATACGCAGTATTTT
j_gene: TRBJ2-3
d_gene: .
abundance: few
v_gene: TRBV5-1

CDR3aa: CASSRGADTDTQYF
CDR3nt: TGTGCCAGCAGCAGAGGAGCGGACACAGATACGCAGTATTTT
j_gene: TRBJ2-3
d_gene: .
abundance: .
v_gene: TRBV7-2

CDR3aa: CASSLHRGPSTDTQYF
CDR3nt: TGTGCCAGCAGCTTACACAGGGGGCCCTCTACAGATACGCAGTATTTT
j_gene: TRBJ2-3
d_gene: TRBD1
abundance: .
v_gene: TRBV5-6

CDR3aa: CASSKGTAQNSPLHF
CDR3nt: TGTGCCAGCAGCAAGGGGACAGCGCAAAATTCACCCCTCCACTTT
j_gene: TRBJ1-6
d_gene: TRBD1
abundance: .
v_gene: TRBV9

CDR3aa: CASRQGMNTEAFF
CDR3nt: TGTGCCAGCAGACAGGGGATGAACACTGAAGCTTTCTTT
j_gene: TRBJ1-1
d_gene: TRBD1
abundance: .
v_gene: TRBV2

CDR3aa: CASSLGAGGQPQHF
CDR3nt: TGTGCCAGCAGCTTAGGGGCAGGGGGTCAGCCCCAGCATTTT
j_gene: TRBJ1-5
d_gene: TRBD1
abundance: .
v_gene: TRBV7-8

CDR3aa: CASSPLLSSYNEQFF
CDR3nt: TGTGCCAGCTCACCGCTACTGAGCTCCTACAATGAGCAGTTCTTC
j_gene: TRBJ2-1
d_gene: .
abundance: .
v_gene: TRBV18

CDR3aa: CASSISRAGVNTEAFF
CDR3nt: TGTGCCAGTAGTATCTCGAGGGCCGGGGTCAACACTGAAGCTTTCTTT
j_gene: TRBJ1-1
d_gene: .
abundance: .
v_gene: TRBV19

CDR3aa: CASSPSPPGGWLGTEAFF
CDR3nt: TGTGCCAGCAGCCCCTCACCGCCAGGGGGATGGTTGGGGACTGAAGCTTTCTTT
j_gene: TRBJ1-1
d_gene: TRBD1
abundance: .
v_gene: TRBV5-4

CDR3aa: CSVSTSYEQYF
CDR3nt: TGCAGCGTTTCGACTAGCTACGAGCAGTACTTC
j_gene: TRBJ2-7
d_gene: .
abundance: .
v_gene: TRBV29-1

CDR3aa: CASSLRTSGVLETQYF
CDR3nt: TGTGCCAGCAGCCTCAGGACTAGCGGGGTTCTAGAGACCCAGTACTTC
j_gene: TRBJ2-5
d_gene: TRBD2
abundance: once
v_gene: TRBV7-2

CDR3aa: CASSAGQGAAMDYGYTF
CDR3nt: TGTGCCAGCAGCGCGGGACAGGGGGCGGCCATGGACTATGGCTACACCTTC
j_gene: TRBJ1-2
d_gene: TRBD1
abundance: .
v_gene: TRBV5-5

CDR3aa: CASSGWTGSSGNTIYF
CDR3nt: TGTGCCAGCAGCGGATGGACAGGGTCCTCCGGAAACACCATATATTTT
j_gene: TRBJ1-3
d_gene: TRBD1
abundance: once
v_gene: TRBV9

CDR3aa: CASSYRGGEPQHF
CDR3nt: TGTGCCAGCAGTTACAGGGGGGGGGAGCCCCAGCATTTT
j_gene: TRBJ1-5
d_gene: .
abundance: .
v_gene: TRBV6-5

CDR3aa: CASSQEQGRRTEAFF
CDR3nt: TGTGCCAGCAGCCAAGAACAGGGACGGAGAACTGAAGCTTTCTTT
j_gene: TRBJ1-1
d_gene: .
abundance: .
v_gene: TRBV14

CDR3aa: CASRKDTYNEQFF
CDR3nt: TGTGCCAGCAGGAAGGACACTTACAATGAGCAGTTCTTC
j_gene: TRBJ2-1
d_gene: .
abundance: .
v_gene: TRBV6-4

CDR3aa: CASSPPERYNSPLHF
CDR3nt: TGTGCCAGCTCACCACCGGAGAGATATAATTCACCCCTCCACTTT
j_gene: TRBJ1-6
d_gene: .
abundance: few
v_gene: TRBV18

CDR3aa: CASSQAATETYEQYF
CDR3nt: TGCGCCAGCAGCCAAGCCGCCACTGAAACCTACGAGCAGTACTTC
j_gene: TRBJ2-7
d_gene: .
abundance: .
v_gene: TRBV4-1

CDR3aa: CAWSRGDNQPQHF
CDR3nt: TGTGCCTGGAGTAGGGGTGACAATCAGCCCCAGCATTTT
j_gene: TRBJ1-5
d_gene: .
abundance: once
v_gene: TRBV30

CDR3aa: CASSNIYGYTF
CDR3nt: TGTGCCAGCAGTAATATCTATGGCTACACCTTC
j_gene: TRBJ1-2
d_gene: .
abundance: .
v_gene: TRBV28

CDR3aa: CASSIMVTKATSNTEAFF
CDR3nt: TGTGCCAGTAGTATAATGGTAACTAAAGCAACTTCGAACACTGAAGCTTTCTTT
j_gene: TRBJ1-1
d_gene: .
abundance: .
v_gene: TRBV19

CDR3aa: CASRYKEGAVQPQHF
CDR3nt: TGTGCCAGCAGATACAAGGAGGGGGCTGTTCAGCCCCAGCATTTT
j_gene: TRBJ1-5
d_gene: TRBD1
abundance: .
v_gene: TRBV6-5

CDR3aa: CASSVNQDSQETQYF
CDR3nt: TGTGCCAGCAGCGTCAACCAAGACAGCCAAGAGACCCAGTACTTC
j_gene: TRBJ2-5
d_gene: .
abundance: .
v_gene: TRBV9